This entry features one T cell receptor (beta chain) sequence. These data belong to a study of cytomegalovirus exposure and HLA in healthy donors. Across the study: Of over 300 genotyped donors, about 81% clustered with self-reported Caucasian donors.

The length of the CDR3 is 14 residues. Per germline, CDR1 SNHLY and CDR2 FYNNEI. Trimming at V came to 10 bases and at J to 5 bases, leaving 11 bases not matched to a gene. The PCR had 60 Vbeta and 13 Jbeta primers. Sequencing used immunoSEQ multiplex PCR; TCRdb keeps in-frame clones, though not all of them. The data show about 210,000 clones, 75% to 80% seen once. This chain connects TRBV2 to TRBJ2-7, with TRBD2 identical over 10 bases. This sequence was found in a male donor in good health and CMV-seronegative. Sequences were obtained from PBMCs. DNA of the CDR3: TGTGCCACCGGCGGGGCTAGCGGGGGCCACGAGCAGTACTTC. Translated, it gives CATGGASGGHEQYF.